This T cell receptor beta chain was captured by sequencing in a study of response to subunit inactivated influenza vaccine. The CDR3 has 12 amino acids. This clonotype was detected only a few times. The antigen is not known. Broader study findings: New T cells are recruited in small numbers by each seasonal influenza vaccination, according to the authors' suggestion.

MiXCR, run by TCRdb on the RT-PCR reads, gives a single entry per CDR3 protein. The sample shows 150,000 to 200,000 distinct CDR3 sequences, about 12% of them seen only once. The same sample was also studied in work on T cells expressing NK-cell markers. That source notes: UMIs accompanied the 5'RACE template switching by which TCR beta cDNA was made. The authors sequenced eight donors, of whom seven were HCMV-seropositive and one was seronegative. HCMV specificity was not established for the expanded NKG2C+ T cell clones.

This chain links TRBV21-1 with TRBJ2-7. TRBV21-1 is given as a pseudogene. This material consisted of CD8+ T cells sorted from PBMCs, taken 11 to 12 days after vaccination. This clonotype was obtained from a man aged 45 to 65 who received an inactivated influenza vaccine. Here the CDR3 reads CASGQGPFEQYF. DNA of the CDR3: TGTGCCAGCGGACAGGGCCCCTTCGAGCAGTACTTC.